Sequencing of this T cell receptor beta chain was carried out in a study of blood T cell repertoires in COVID-19. CDR3 size: 17 residues. Germline V gene lookup returns CDR1 SGHRS and CDR2 YFSETQ. V trimming: 0 bases; J trimming: 6 bases; junction bases outside the gene matches: 8. The repertoire was sequenced with immunoSEQ multiplex PCR; TCRdb's copy has only in-frame clones and lacks some. The data show 140,000 to 150,000 clones, approximately 90% seen once. Sequencing used PBMCs or T cells enriched from blood (not recorded which). This clonotype originated in a man between 50 and 59 years old who had recovered from COVID-19. V usage is TRBV5-1 and J usage is TRBJ2-3; TRBD2 agrees at 12 bases. This CDR3 is CASSLARLAGVGDTQYF. As DNA, the CDR3 is TGCGCCAGCAGCTTGGCTCGACTAGCGGGGGTTGGTGATACGCAGTATTTT.